The TCR beta chain under discussion was sequenced for a study of human T cells and chemical hapten exposure. For the study at large: Researchers reported sensitizing a roughly 2 cm by roughly 2 cm upper inner arm skin site with 2% DPC.

TCRdb re-called the RACE reads through MiXCR, storing one row per CDR3 protein. Of fewer than 150,000 distinct CDR3 sequences listed, roughly 12% were seen once; the top ten hold 1.2% to 1.5%. V was pared by 6 bases and J by 8 bases, with 10 bases of the junction left unmatched. This CDR3 is built from 15 residues. Germline lookup yields CDR1 MNHEY and CDR2 SMNVEV (reference sequence). This clonotype was observed many times. As to time point: patch test 2, 6 weeks after DPC sensitization. Noted treatment: therapeutic diphenylcyclopropenone sensitization with weekly scalp DPC. From whole blood left unfractionated, total RNA was extracted.

Here the sequenced sample was whole blood, taken in connection with sensitization to the hapten diphenylcyclopropenone (DPC). The clonotype was recovered from a woman aged 45-59 years with alopecia areata. Some clones in this sample may be carry-over from other donors' samples. The chain is built from TRBV27 and TRBJ1-4; 9 bases are shared with TRBD1. The CDR3 here is CASSTIQGAREKLFF. The CDR3 DNA follows: TGTGCCAGCAGCACGATACAGGGGGCTCGGGAAAAACTGTTTTTT.